One sample yielded the 7 T cell receptor beta chains listed below, sequenced in a study of shared clonotypes between healthy human individuals (TCRdb year 2020). Library preparation used the immunoSEQ multiplex PCR assay. The clones in this table, taken by TCRdb from immuneACCESS, are in-frame only. Not every clone is retained; where verified, under half of the shortfall comes from an unresolved V gene, and the cause of the rest is unknown. This sample holds 2 million or so clones; 85% to 95% were observed only once. In total, the top ten clones hold approximately 0.13% of the sample. Source material: naive CD4+ T cells sorted from blood. What the cell subset or site label conveys for this sample: CD45RA+ positively selected. Every receptor here comes from a man aged 18 to 30 in good health.

The sample holds one count of this clone. The chain uses TRBV5-1 and TRBJ2-4; 7 bases align to TRBD2. The CDR3 covers 17 residues. J gave up 0 bases and V 0 bases, and 6 bases lay outside the gene matches. Looked up from germline, CDR1 is SGHRS and CDR2 is YFSETQ. CDR3 sequence: CASSLGAGDLAKNIQYF. CDR3 DNA sequence: TGCGCCAGCAGCTTGGGCGCGGGGGACCTAGCCAAAAACATTCAGTACTTC.

The chain combines TRBV5-8 with TRBJ2-3, with TRBD2 matching over 13 bases. The V and J ends lost 3 bases and 0 bases, in that order; junction bases with no gene match: 1. This CDR3 is built from 16 residues. CDR1 is SGHTS and CDR2 is YDEGEE in the germline V gene. CDR3 bases: TGTGCCAGCAGCTGGGGACTAGCGGGGAGCACAGATACGCAGTATTTT. Translating gives CASSWGLAGSTDTQYF.

The chain has TRBV30 and TRBJ1-6; TRBD1 matches at 7 bases. This CDR3 region has 17 residues. Germline values: CDR1 GTSNPN, CDR2 SVGIG (reference sequence). After removal of 7 bases from V and 0 bases from J, the junction contained 12 bases not matched to a gene. The CDR3 DNA reads as TGTGCCTCTCACGGGGGACAGCAAAACTCCTATAATTCACCCCTCCACTTT. Amino acid sequence: CASHGGQQNSYNSPLHF. Based on the CDR3 plus reference TRBV30 and TRBJ1-6, the full variable domain is SQTIHQWPATLVQPVGSPLSLECTVEGTSNPNLYWYRQAAGRGLQLLFYSVGIGQISSEVPQNLSASRPQDRQFILSSKKLLLSDSGFYLCASHGGQQNSYNSPLHFGNGTRLTVT.

The genes are TRBV5-4 and TRBJ2-5; no clear D. Trimming removed 3 bases from V and 2 bases from J, with 5 bases in between. Germline-derived CDR1 and CDR2 are SGHNT and YYREEE (reference sequence). The CDR3 is 12 amino acids. CDR3 DNA sequence: TGTGCCAGCAGCTGGGCACAAGAGACCCAGTACTTC. This codes for CASSWAQETQYF.

This sequence joins TRBV7-2 and TRBJ2-2; D not certain. The CDR3 totals 15 residues. V dropped 0 bases and J dropped 0 bases, with 5 bases sitting between them. The germline V gene encodes CDR1 SGHTA and CDR2 FQGNSA. CDR3 DNA: TGTGCCAGCAGCTTAGCTCGGGCGAACACCGGGGAGCTGTTTTTT. Amino acid sequence: CASSLARANTGELFF.

The chain employs TRBV7-8 and TRBJ2-6, with D perhaps matching TRBD2 (5 bases). The CDR3 is made up of 15 amino acids. V lost 5 bases to trimming and J lost 2 bases, with 10 bases between them. Germline CDR1 and CDR2: SGHVS and FQNEAQ. The CDR3 is CASSVETTGANVLTF. The CDR3 DNA sequence: TGTGCCAGCAGCGTAGAGACTACTGGGGCCAACGTCCTGACTTTC.

The chain employs TRBV9 and TRBJ1-5, with 10 positions matching TRBD1. J gave up 1 base and V 6 bases, and 4 bases lay outside the gene matches. The CDR3 contains 15 residues. Germline-derived CDR1 and CDR2 are SGDLS and YYNGEE. CDR3 sequence (DNA): TGTGCCAGCACCCCGGGACAGGGGAGCAATCAGCCCCAGCATTTT. As protein: CASTPGQGSNQPQHF.